These 25 T cell receptor beta chains originate from one sample sequenced in a study of regulatory T cells in long-lasting Graves disease. As to time point: newly diagnosed GD, antithyroid drugs for less than 3 months. The TCR library was made from RNA that had been extracted from PBMCs in TRIzol. Relying on iRepertoire HTBI primers and Arm-PCR of CDR3 regions, the team built TCR beta libraries. One entry per CDR3 protein, called by TCRdb with MiXCR from the multiplex PCR reads. This repertoire shows about 440,000 distinct CDR3 sequences, around 15% found once; its top ten account for approximately 11%. The same sample was also studied in work on T cells in Graves' hyperthyroidism and ophthalmopathy.

Sequenced material: peripheral blood mononuclear cells (PBMCs), taken at new diagnosis, from a patient treated with antithyroid drugs. These receptors all come from a woman in her twenties or thirties with Graves disease.

To note about this clonotype: Since a much larger clone is just one base distant, this may be a read error. V is TRBV27 and J is TRBJ1-1; D gene unclear. The CDR3 sequence is 13 residues long. V shed 10 bases and J shed 1 base, with 13 bases lying between them. In germline, CDR1 is MNHEY, CDR2 SMNVEV (reference sequence). CDR3 sequence (DNA): TGTGCCACCGGGCCGGGGAGGAACACTGAAGCTTTCTTT. Its protein product is CATGPGRNTEAFF.

This clonotype was picked up many times. For the CDR3, the DNA is TGCGCCAGCAGCGGACACCGGGACAGGGTCTTTGAGCAGTTCTTC. This codes for CASSGHRDRVFEQFF. The chain joins TRBV5-1 to TRBJ2-1, with 9 bases matching TRBD1. CDR1 is SGHRS and CDR2 is YFSETQ in the germline V gene. The CDR3 sequence is 15 residues long. V shed 4 bases and J 9 bases; nucleotides not matched to a gene: 11.

This clonotype was counted a single time. A far larger clone is one nucleotide away, so this likely arose from a read error. This chain links TRBV27 with TRBJ2-1, with 9 bases matching TRBD1. TRBJ2-5 explains the end of the DNA better; the J call may be wrong. CDR1 MNHEY and CDR2 SMNVEV come from the germline V gene (reference sequence). The CDR3 runs 16 residues. The CDR3 DNA reads TGTGTCAGCAGTGAGAACAGGGGGCCAGGGGTGGAGACCCAGTACTTC. Its translation is CVSSENRGPGVETQYF.

This clonotype was seen a few times. The rearrangement uses TRBV24-1 and TRBJ1-5; possible D gene TRBD1, 6 bases. Trimming pared 2 bases from V and 5 bases from J, leaving 9 bases between. The CDR3 runs 14 residues. Germline V CDR1 and CDR2: KGHDR, SFDVKD. The CDR3 spells CATSDSGTYQPQHF. The CDR3 nucleotides read TGTGCCACCAGTGATTCAGGGACATATCAGCCCCAGCATTTT.

The chain links TRBV15 to TRBJ1-3; D is unclear. Germline CDR1 and CDR2: LNHNV and YYDKDF (reference sequence). V lost 5 bases to trimming and J lost 4 bases, with 15 bases between them. The CDR3 is 15 residues long. CDR3 sequence: CATSVSQGGGNTIYF. The CDR3 coding sequence is TGTGCCACCAGCGTCTCCCAAGGAGGAGGAAACACCATATATTTT.

This clonotype was picked up many times. V and J are TRBV28 and TRBJ2-5; maybe TRBD1 (6 bases). Trimming left V 2 bases short and J 7 bases short, with 17 bases between. The CDR3 covers 15 residues. Germline V gives CDR1 MDHEN, CDR2 SYDVKM. CDR3 protein: CASSLRTVATGTQYF. CDR3 DNA sequence: TGTGCCAGCAGTTTACGGACAGTGGCGACCGGGACCCAGTACTTC.

This clonotype was counted a few times. This chain links TRBV28 with TRBJ2-1; weak D call: TRBD2 (5 bases). The CDR3 contains 13 residues. The V gene lost 3 bases and the J gene lost 7 bases, with 10 bases spanning the gap. Looked up from germline, CDR1 is MDHEN and CDR2 is SYDVKM. CDR3 in DNA: TGTGCCAGCAGTTTTGGCCCGGGGAATGAGCAGTTCTTC. Protein sequence: CASSFGPGNEQFF.

There are many counts of this clonotype. This rearrangement joins TRBV28 to TRBJ1-1; perhaps TRBD1 as D (6 bases). V lost 5 bases and J lost 3, with 19 bases in between. CDR3 length: 16 residues. Germline CDR1 MDHEN, CDR2 SYDVKM. Here the CDR3 reads CASSGIPGEGDTEAFF. The CDR3 DNA is TGTGCCAGCAGTGGGATTCCAGGGGAAGGGGACACTGAAGCTTTCTTT.

J is TRBJ2-7 and V is TRBV27, with D uncertain. The CDR3 totals 13 residues. V was clipped by 5 bases and J by 3 bases, with 11 bases between them. In germline, CDR1 is MNHEY, CDR2 SMNVEV (reference sequence). The CDR3 DNA reads as TGTGCCAGCAGTCCCATCTCGGTCTACGAGCAGTACTTC. Translation: CASSPISVYEQYF.

This clonotype has only a few counts. This CDR3 reads CASSHTGGNTEAFF. The CDR3 bases are TGCGCCAGCAGCCATACAGGGGGGAACACTGAAGCTTTCTTT. The chain carries TRBV4-1 and TRBJ1-1, with 8 bases identical to TRBD1. Germline CDR1 and CDR2: MGHRA and YSYEKL. This CDR3 has 14 amino acids. The V and J ends lost 3 bases and 1 base, in that order; junction bases with no gene match: 1.

This clonotype occurred many times. The J gene is TRBJ2-7, the V gene TRBV28; no firm D call. CDR1 and CDR2 from the germline V gene are MDHEN and SYDVKM. This CDR3 has 14 residues. V was cut by 4 bases and J by 0 bases, with 10 bases left in between. The CDR3, as DNA: TGTGCCAGCAGTTCGACTCTAAGCTCCTACGAGCAGTACTTC. Its protein product is CASSSTLSSYEQYF.

In its sample, this clonotype was seen many times. The chain joins TRBV6-2 or TRBV6-3 to TRBJ2-1; D unclear. Germline V gene sequence: CDR1 MNHEY, CDR2 SVGEGT. Deletions cut 7 bases from V and 5 bases from J, with 15 bases between. The CDR3 spans 14 residues. The CDR3 region is CASTDSPAHNEQFF. CDR3 in DNA: TGTGCCAGCACCGACTCCCCGGCCCACAATGAGCAGTTCTTC.

The chain joins TRBV19 to TRBJ1-4; 9 positions match TRBD1. In germline, CDR1 is LNHDA, CDR2 SQIVND (reference sequence). There are 14 residues in the CDR3. Germline trimming cut 4 bases from V and 13 bases from J; bases unmatched to any gene: 10. The CDR3 bases are TGTGCCAGTAGTACCCCCTCGGACAGGGGAAGACTGTTTTTT. Translated, it gives CASSTPSDRGRLFF.

This clonotype was observed a handful of times. This may be a read error: a much more frequent sequence differs by one nucleotide. The V and J genes are TRBV6-2 or TRBV6-3 and TRBJ2-1; possible D gene TRBD2, 5 bases. The length of the CDR3 is 15 residues. In germline, CDR1 is MNHEY, CDR2 SVGEGT. The CDR3: CARSYEGWPYNEQFF. The CDR3 DNA reads TGTGCCCGCAGTTATGAGGGTTGGCCCTACAATGAGCAGTTCTTC.

This clonotype has ten or more counts. This chain joins TRBV6-5 and TRBJ2-7; D call uncertain. The CDR3 loop spans 15 amino acids. The V and J ends lost 2 bases and 2 bases respectively, with 13 bases between them. The germline CDR1 and CDR2 sequences are MNHEY and SVGAGI. CDR3 nucleotides: TGTGCCAGCAGTTACGTGGCAAAGCCCACCTACGAGCAGTACTTC. Its protein is CASSYVAKPTYEQYF.

This clonotype was detected a few times. CDR3 bases: TGTGCCAGCAGTTTAGACACCCGAGGGAACCGGGAGCTGTTTTTT. This gives the protein CASSLDTRGNRELFF. This chain connects TRBV27 to TRBJ2-2, with D perhaps TRBD2 (5 bases). Germline-derived CDR1 and CDR2 are MNHEY and SMNVEV (reference sequence). V lost 2 bases, J lost 9 bases, and 16 bases lay in between. This CDR3 has 15 residues.

A single count supports this clonotype. Since the CDR3 does not end with the conserved phenylalanine or tryptophan, this likely comes from a read error. The DNA is left out, because the CDR3 cannot be placed on it with certainty; the CDR3 is given as TCRdb lists it. This chain joins TRBV2 and TRBJ2-4; the table's D call, TRBD2, was not checked against the DNA. The CDR3 is 14 residues long, ends included. Germline V CDR1 and CDR2: SNHLY, FYNNEI. The CDR3 sequence: CASSEVLAEDTFGP.

As regards this clonotype: Only one base separates this from a far larger clonotype, so it likely reflects a read error. V gene TRBV2 combines with J gene TRBJ2-3; D remains unclear. CDR3 length: 12 amino acids. Germline V gene lookup returns CDR1 SNHLY and CDR2 FYNNEI. The CDR3 bases are TGTGCCGGTCTAGTGTATTACACTGAAGCTTGCTTT. It is translated as CAGLVYYTEACF.

V and J are TRBV28 and TRBJ2-5; D gene unclear. This CDR3 is built from 14 residues. Germline CDR1 is MDHEN and CDR2 is SYDVKM. The ends were cut back, 6 bases at V and 4 bases at J, with 15 bases in the middle. The CDR3 loop reads CASSERERPETQYF. In nucleotides, the CDR3 is TGTGCCAGCAGCGAAAGAGAGAGGCCAGAGACCCAGTACTTC.

A note on this clonotype: With only one base between it and a far larger clone, this is likely a read error. J is TRBJ2-7 and V is TRBV7-9, with 10 positions matching TRBD1. Per the germline V gene, CDR1 is SEHNR and CDR2 is FQNEAQ (reference sequence). The CDR3 is 15 residues long. In DNA form, the CDR3 reads TGTGCCAGCAGCTTCGGACAGGGGGTGCCCTACGAGCGGTACTTC. Protein sequence: CASSFGQGVPYERYF.

V and J are TRBV12-3 or TRBV12-4 and TRBJ2-1; 13 bases agree with TRBD2. CDR3 length: 17 residues. The ends lost 0 bases at V and 4 bases at J; junction bases unmatched: 3. CDR3 region: CASSLAGTSGTYNEQFF. The CDR3 DNA is TGTGCCAGCAGTTTAGCCGGGACTAGCGGGACGTACAATGAGCAGTTCTTC.

This clonotype showed up many times. The chain recombines TRBV28 with TRBJ2-3; D could derive from TRBD1 or TRBD2 (5 bases each). The germline V gene encodes CDR1 MDHEN and CDR2 SYDVKM. The CDR3 has 13 residues. V was shortened by 7 bases and J by 0 bases, with 8 bases between the two germline ends. DNA of the CDR3: TGTGCCAGCATAAGGGACAGCACAGATACGCAGTATTTT. Its protein product is CASIRDSTDTQYF.

This clonotype was seen at least ten times. CDR3 sequence reads: CASSVQGFATLSGNEQFF. DNA of the CDR3: TGCGCCAGCAGCGTGCAGGGATTTGCAACGCTCAGCGGGAATGAGCAGTTCTTC. J is TRBJ2-1 and V is TRBV5-1; tentatively, D is TRBD2 (6 bases). Germline loops: CDR1 SGHRS, CDR2 YFSETQ. The CDR3 loop spans 18 amino acids. V was cut by 4 bases and J by 7 bases, with 27 bases left in between.

The chain couples TRBV15 to TRBJ2-7; TRBD1 matches 11 bases. Germline CDR1 is LNHNV and CDR2 is YYDKDF (reference sequence). V lost 3 bases, J lost 6 bases, and 4 bases stayed unmatched. The CDR3 loop spans 14 amino acids. CDR3 protein: CATSRDRGRFEQYF. The CDR3 nucleotides are TGTGCCACCAGCAGGGACAGGGGGCGTTTCGAGCAGTACTTC.

This chain connects TRBV12-3 or TRBV12-4 to TRBJ2-4; TRBD2 might be the D (5 bases). V gave up 4 bases and J gave up 0 bases, with 22 bases separating them. The CDR3 has 19 amino acids. The CDR3 reads CASSSHLATLLLAKNIQYF. The CDR3 DNA is TGTGCCAGCAGTTCCCATTTAGCGACTCTCCTACTAGCCAAAAACATTCAGTACTTC.